The T cell receptor beta chain under discussion was sequenced for a study of CD8+ T cells in alopecia areata. Study outcomes and limitations: With patients, TCR sharing proved less clear than in mice, a difference possibly related to HLA. It was lesional scalp, especially alopecia totalis/universalis, that showed higher clonality than normal scalp.

The sequencing template was cDNA reverse transcribed from extracted RNA. TCRdb's copy holds only in-frame clones and misses some; the assay was immunoSEQ multiplex PCR. The data show more than 200,000 clones, 65% to 70% seen once. Those with alopecia areata gave lesional scalp punch biopsies and peripheral blood. A word on this clone: What it recognizes is unknown.

Sequenced here: CD4+ T cells sorted from blood, sampled at week 0. The source is a human donor with alopecia areata.

DNA for the CDR3: TGTGCCAGCAGCTCCGTAGCCGGGAGGGGTGAGACCCAGTACTTC. Translated: CASSSVAGRGETQYF. The chain employs TRBV7-2 and TRBJ2-5, with 8 bases fitting TRBD2. CDR3 size: 15 residues. V lost 4 bases to trimming and J lost 5 bases; unmatched junction nucleotides: 9. The germline V gene has CDR1 SGHTA and CDR2 FQGNSA.